This T cell receptor (beta chain) was recorded in a study of cytomegalovirus exposure and HLA in healthy donors. Study-level information: The study placed around 80% of its approximately 400 genotyped donors in the Caucasian-associated ancestry cluster. Study-wide results and caveats: Later analysis indicated greater clonal expansion among HLA-associated TCR beta chains than among equally common other chains.

In germline, CDR1 is MNHEY, CDR2 SVGAGI. The CDR3 length is 16 residues. The junction had 6 bases not matched to a gene; V was cut back by 2 bases and J by 0 bases. As regards this clone: Its matching antigen is unknown.

Use of 60 Vbeta and 13 Jbeta primers characterized the PCR. Here immunoSEQ multiplex PCR was the method, and the copy in TCRdb shows in-frame clones only, minus some. The table has roughly 92,000 clones, approximately 7.7% seen once. The receptor's source is a man between 45 and 60 years old in good health and CMV-seronegative. Sequenced input: PBMCs. The chain uses TRBV6-5 and TRBJ1-2; TRBD1 agrees at 7 bases. DNA of the CDR3: TGTGCCAGCAGTTACAGACAGGGATTAACTAACTATGGCTACACCTTC. It codes for CASSYRQGLTNYGYTF.